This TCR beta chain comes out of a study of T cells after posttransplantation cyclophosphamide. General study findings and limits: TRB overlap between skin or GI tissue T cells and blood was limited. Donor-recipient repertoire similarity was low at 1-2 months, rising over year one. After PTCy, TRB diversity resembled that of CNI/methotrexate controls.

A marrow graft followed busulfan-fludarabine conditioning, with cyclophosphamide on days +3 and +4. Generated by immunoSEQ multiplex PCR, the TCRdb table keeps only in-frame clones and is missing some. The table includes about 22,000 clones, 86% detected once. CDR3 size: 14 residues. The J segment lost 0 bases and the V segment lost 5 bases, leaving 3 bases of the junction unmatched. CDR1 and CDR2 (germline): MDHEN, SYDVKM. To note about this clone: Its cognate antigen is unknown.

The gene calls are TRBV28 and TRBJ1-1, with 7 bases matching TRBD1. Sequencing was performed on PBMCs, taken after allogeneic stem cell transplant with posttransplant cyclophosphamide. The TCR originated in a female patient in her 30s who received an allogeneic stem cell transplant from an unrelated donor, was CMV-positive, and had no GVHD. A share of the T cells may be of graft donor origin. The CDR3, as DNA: TGTGCCAGCAGTGAGGGACAGATGAACACTGAAGCTTTCTTT. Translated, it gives CASSEGQMNTEAFF.